This TCR beta chain was found in a study of Ad26.COV2.S vaccination and SARS-CoV-2 variants. Treatment defined: about 20 received Ad26.COV2.S at low or high dose, single or two shots; 5 received placebo; per-sample allocation not given. The samples were gathered on day 63 after the first injection of vaccine or placebo. Generated by immunoSEQ multiplex PCR, the TCRdb table keeps only in-frame clones and is missing some. The table records fewer than 300,000 clones, about 89% of them present only once. Regarding the study as a whole: While placebo recipients had lower spike-specific TCR breadth, vaccine recipients had more.

This clone was counted between two and nine times. What it binds is not known. This TCR was recovered from a person between 18 and 65 years old who received the Ad26.COV2.S COVID-19 vaccine or a placebo. This material consisted of peripheral blood, taken in a trial of Ad26.COV2.S vaccine versus placebo.

CDR3 sequence: CASSQPRSTVRYGYTF. The DNA of the CDR3 is TGTGCCAGCAGCCAGCCACGCTCGACAGTACGCTATGGCTACACCTTC. This rearrangement joins TRBV7-8 to TRBJ1-2, with a possible D match to TRBD1 (5 bases). This CDR3 is built from 16 residues. Per the germline V gene, CDR1 is SGHVS and CDR2 is FQNEAQ. Trimming removed 5 bases at V and 4 bases at J, with 20 bases between.